This T cell receptor (beta chain) is drawn from a study of blood T cell repertoires in COVID-19. For the study at large: Spain, Italy and the United States supplied samples that represented acute and convalescent COVID-19. PBMCs, B-cell-depleted T cells, or T cells provided the cDNA or gDNA that made up the material.

With V trimmed by 0 bases and J by 1 base, 4 bases remained unmatched. This CDR3 is built from 16 residues. Germline-derived CDR1 and CDR2 are SNHLY and FYNNEI. In Seattle, patients joined the study during active infection and were tracked longitudinally. In the authors' methods: Reference gene primer amplification gave nucleated cell count estimates. Sequencing used immunoSEQ multiplex PCR; TCRdb keeps in-frame clones, though not all of them. The D gene and trimming were derived from the DNA, and the V and J assignments and clone size from that table. In the table there are roughly 340,000 clones, 80% to 90% of which are singletons.

This TCR was sampled from a woman aged 50 to 65 with COVID-19, enrolled during active disease. The sequencing sample was made of peripheral blood. The rearrangement uses TRBV2 and TRBJ1-1; 8 bases agree with TRBD1. The CDR3 region has the DNA TGTGCCAGCAGTGAAGCGCTTGGGACAGGGAACACTGAAGCTTTCTTT. It yields the protein CASSEALGTGNTEAFF. The variable domain in full, with the rest retrieved from reference TRBV2 and TRBJ1-1, is EPEVTQTPSHQVTQMGQEVILRCVPISNHLYFYWYRQILGQKVEFLVSFYNNEISEKSEIFDDQFSVERPDGSNFTLKIRSTKLEDSAMYFCASSEALGTGNTEAFFGQGTRLTVV.